This T cell receptor (beta chain) emerged from a study of early T cells in non-severe SARS-CoV-2 infection. Overall study context: The authors sequenced bulk RNA from unsorted whole blood, leaving chains unpaired. Study conclusions and caveats: VDJdb-based matching was biased toward anti-spike CD8 responses and missed private and CD4 specificities.

Germline V gene data show CDR1 as SGHAT and CDR2 as FQNNGV. V lost 1 base, J lost 4 bases, and 7 bases lay in between. The CDR3 length is 13 residues. This clonotype showed up just a few times. The antigen remains unidentified. TCRdb used MiXCR to reprocess the 5' RACE reads, holding one entry per CDR3 protein. The table includes tens of thousands of distinct CDR3 sequences, around 16% detected once. The starting material was whole blood, obtained at baseline. The chain combines TRBV11-2 with TRBJ2-5, with D perhaps TRBD2 (5 bases). The source is an adult who was a healthcare worker with PCR-confirmed SARS-CoV-2 infection or an uninfected control (not recorded which). The CDR3: CASSLGEGETQYF. The CDR3 DNA reads TGTGCCAGCAGCTTAGGAGAGGGAGAGACCCAGTACTTC.